This entry is about one T cell receptor (beta chain). A much bigger clone sits one base away, suggesting this may be a read error. The germline V gene has CDR1 MDHEN and CDR2 SYDVKM. CDR3 length: 15 residues. Trimming removed 7 bases from V and 0 bases from J, with 14 bases in between. It was RNA transcripts that yielded the amplified TCR beta CDR3 regions. The HTBI primer set served for first-round RT-PCR of the TCR CDR3. TCRdb passed the multiplex PCR reads through MiXCR, listing each CDR3 protein once. The data contain about 640,000 distinct CDR3 sequences, more than 20% of them singletons. The data belong to a study of T cells in Graves' hyperthyroidism and ophthalmopathy. Diagnosis relied on clinical symptoms, serum thyroxine and TRAb, thyroid ultrasound and orbital computed tomography. From 10 ml of fresh peripheral blood, PBMCs were isolated.

This rearrangement joins TRBV28 to TRBJ2-3, with D unresolved. The origin of this receptor is a man aged 30 to 39 with Graves' ophthalmopathy. Sequencing was done on a sample of blood. CDR3 region: CASILPHGSTDTQYF. The CDR3 DNA reads TGTGCCAGCATCCTGCCCCATGGAAGCACAGATACGCAGTATTTT.